Presented here are 5 T cell receptor beta chains from one specimen sequenced in a study of vaccination effects on CD4 cells after COVID-19. TCRdb's copy holds only in-frame clones and misses some; the assay was immunoSEQ multiplex PCR. The profile shows tens of thousands of clones, roughly 74% of them singletons. Having been cultured for around ten days, the cells underwent CD4+ T cell isolation. For these receptors, no antigen is known. The input for sequencing was CD4+ T cells from PBMCs cultured without peptide, taken before COVID-19 vaccination. The receptors derive from a human donor who received a COVID-19 vaccine.

This clone has just one count. The chain recombines TRBV4-1 with TRBJ2-1; no definite D call. Between the trimmed V and J ends, which lost 4 bases and 0 bases, there was a span of 22 bases. The CDR3 is 19 residues long. CDR1 is MGHRA, CDR2 YSYEKL, per germline. The CDR3 loop reads CASSPSAASASSSYNEQFF. The CDR3 nucleotides read TGCGCCAGCAGCCCTTCGGCGGCGAGCGCCTCAAGCTCCTACAATGAGCAGTTCTTC.

By share, this clone ranks as medium-sized. V gene TRBV30 combines with J gene TRBJ1-2; D is undetermined. The germline V and J ends were trimmed by 2 bases and 8 bases, with 6 bases remaining between them. CDR3 length: 10 residues. Per the germline V gene, CDR1 is GTSNPN and CDR2 is SVGIG (reference sequence). For the CDR3, the DNA is TGTGCCTGGAGTCTCAACGGCTACACCTTC. Its translation is CAWSLNGYTF.

The chain couples TRBV9 to TRBJ2-1, with D perhaps being TRBD1 or TRBD2 (5 bases each). CDR1 and CDR2 (germline): SGDLS, YYNGEE. The ends were cut back, 3 bases at V and 5 bases at J, with 15 bases in the middle. This CDR3 has 15 amino acids. This chain's CDR3 is CASSGMAGSHNEQFF. CDR3 in DNA: TGTGCCAGCAGCGGGATGGCAGGGAGCCACAATGAGCAGTTCTTC.

The chain joins TRBV7-8 to TRBJ1-6, with D possibly TRBD1 on 6 matching bases. In germline, CDR1 is SGHVS, CDR2 FQNEAQ. Trimming removed 5 bases from V and 10 bases from J, with 15 bases in between. The CDR3 contains 14 residues. CDR3 amino acids: CASSEQGVGSPLHF. The CDR3 nucleotides are TGTGCCAGCAGCGAACAGGGCGTGGGGTCACCCCTCCACTTT.

This clone was detected only a few times. J is TRBJ2-1 and V is TRBV25-1, with 8 bases aligning to TRBD1. V was clipped by 4 bases and J by 7 bases; unmatched bases: 9. The length of the CDR3 is 15 residues. In germline, CDR1 is MGHDK, CDR2 SYGVNS. The DNA for the CDR3 is TGTGCCAGCAGTGCTCTAGGACAGGGAGAGAATGAGCAGTTCTTC. It translates to CASSALGQGENEQFF.